This is a list of T cell receptor beta chains from one sample in a study of CD4 T cells in relation to SARS-CoV-2 and coronaviruses. Produced via immunoSEQ multiplex PCR; TCRdb's table is partial and in-frame only. This repertoire shows about 56,000 clones, around 90% found once; its top ten account for roughly 0.37%. Material for sequencing was naive CD4+ T cells from PBMCs. The receptors here all came from an adult with COVID-19. Each CDR3 is given with its conserved first and last residue. Each record gives: CDR3 protein, J gene, V gene.

cdr3_aa: CASSIPGDFAAFF; j_call: TRBJ1-1; v_call: TRBV19
cdr3_aa: CASRKTSGARTDTQYF; j_call: TRBJ2-3; v_call: TRBV2
cdr3_aa: CASSYRRIRTGSLYGYTF; j_call: TRBJ1-2; v_call: TRBV6-2/TRBV6-3
cdr3_aa: CASSRQGLNEKLFF; j_call: TRBJ1-4; v_call: TRBV19
cdr3_aa: CASGPVRAGETQYF; j_call: TRBJ2-5; v_call: TRBV5-1
cdr3_aa: CASSFKATGVTGELFF; j_call: TRBJ2-2; v_call: TRBV5-5
cdr3_aa: CAISDRKNQPQHF; j_call: TRBJ1-5; v_call: TRBV15
cdr3_aa: CASSLQYGTEAFF; j_call: TRBJ1-1; v_call: TRBV4-1
cdr3_aa: CASSGTSGYNEQFF; j_call: TRBJ2-1; v_call: TRBV6-2/TRBV6-3
cdr3_aa: CASSILRGNEQFF; j_call: TRBJ2-1; v_call: TRBV19
cdr3_aa: CASSYGLARNEQFF; j_call: TRBJ2-1; v_call: TRBV6-5
cdr3_aa: CASSLNGQPNTEAFF; j_call: TRBJ1-1; v_call: TRBV28
cdr3_aa: CASSVGLAGGGYNEQFF; j_call: TRBJ2-1; v_call: TRBV9
cdr3_aa: CAWSVVGELFF; j_call: TRBJ2-2; v_call: TRBV30
cdr3_aa: CASRLDRTDTQYF; j_call: TRBJ2-3; v_call: TRBV7-2
cdr3_aa: CASSLEGQGYEQYF; j_call: TRBJ2-7; v_call: TRBV5-1
cdr3_aa: CASSPSATEAFF; j_call: TRBJ1-1; v_call: TRBV18